Listed below are T cell receptor beta chains from one sample, sequenced in a study of T cell clusters in autoimmune cytopenias. TCRdb re-analyzed the multiplex PCR reads; it lists each CDR3 protein once, without DNA. The sample's table shows around 9,000 distinct CDR3 sequences. Source material: peripheral blood. These receptors were obtained from a human donor with an autoimmune cytopenia or autoimmune hepatitis (not recorded which). Each CDR3 is given with its conserved first and last residue. The size of a clone is reported for some rows only, either as once, few or many, or as a class for expanded clones.

J | V | size | CDR3
TRBJ1-2 | TRBV20-1 | - | CSARGGGEGGYTF
TRBJ1-3 | TRBV5-5 | - | CASSSGNSGNTIYF
TRBJ1-1 | TRBV11-2 | - | CASSTSDTGSLNTEAFF
TRBJ2-7 | TRBV27 | - | CASSFLRAGEEEQYF
TRBJ2-2 | TRBV18 | medium-sized | CASSSSRANTGELFF
TRBJ1-1 | TRBV6-5 | medium-sized | CASSDRGQLNTEAFF
TRBJ1-1 | TRBV29-1 | medium-sized | CSVAGFSMNTEAFF
TRBJ1-6 | TRBV7-6 | - | CASSSMAIGGGESPLHF
TRBJ1-6 | TRBV18 | - | CASSPLMGDRSPLHF
TRBJ2-5 | TRBV6-1 | - | CASSFRGATQETQYF
TRBJ2-7 | TRBV6-1 | medium-sized | CASSEGGVVYEQYF
TRBJ2-7 | TRBV6-1 | - | CASSEDGAGGPNEQYF
TRBJ2-2 | TRBV20-1 | - | CSARAGLNTGELFF
TRBJ2-7 | TRBV27 | - | CASSTSSYEQYF
TRBJ2-7 | TRBV20-1 | - | CSAGLAGQGEQYF
TRBJ2-6 | TRBV19 | - | CASSDRGGLGANVLTF
TRBJ1-5 | TRBV12-3/TRBV12-4 | medium-sized | CASSQTGYQPQHF
TRBJ2-3 | TRBV12-3/TRBV12-4 | - | CASSLETSGRDTQYF
TRBJ1-1 | TRBV6-2/TRBV6-3 | - | CASISTGRTEAFF
TRBJ2-7 | TRBV12-3/TRBV12-4 | - | CASSLEASSTYEQYF
TRBJ2-7 | TRBV27 | medium-sized | CASRLAGSHEQYF
TRBJ1-6 | TRBV19 | medium-sized | CASSSMDRGDNSPLHF
TRBJ2-2 | TRBV6-1 | - | CASQDQGRTGELFF
TRBJ2-1 | TRBV6-6 | medium-sized | CALARAGIGRNEQFF
TRBJ2-7 | TRBV6-6 | - | CASSDWHGDYEQYF
TRBJ2-7 | TRBV6-6 | - | CASSEGGNYEQYF
TRBJ2-7 | TRBV6-5 | medium-sized | CASSYSKEGMDFSYEQYF
TRBJ2-7 | TRBV27 | medium-sized | CASSFQGYEQYF
TRBJ1-5 | TRBV30 | - | CAWSAAGGIGQPQHF
TRBJ2-3 | TRBV20-1 | - | CSAGDSGRSDTQYF